Listed below are T cell receptor beta chains from one sample, sequenced in a study of blood T cells in healthy people across ages. TCRdb re-analysed the 5' RACE reads in MiXCR, keeping a single row per CDR3 protein. The table records approximately 760,000 distinct CDR3 sequences, 25% of them present only once. The same specimen was also included in a second study, on T cells of mothers and their children.

Sequenced material: blood. All receptors come from a boy between 10 and 17 years old in good health. Both conserved end residues are part of each CDR3. Fields, in order: V gene, D gene, clone size, J gene, CDR3 DNA, CDR3 protein. A D gene is named only where the DNA matches it firmly. Size values are once, few and many counts, or a class for expanded clones, and some rows have none.

>TRBV5-1|-|-|TRBJ2-1
TGCGCCAGCAGCTTGGAAGCGCGCGAGCAGTTCTTC
CASSLEAREQFF
>TRBV6-2/TRBV6-3|-|-|TRBJ2-7
TGTGCCAGCAGTTACTCTTCAGCTACCTACGAGCAGTACTTC
CASSYSSATYEQYF
>TRBV2|TRBD2|few|TRBJ2-7
TGTGCCAGCAGAGACTTAGCGGGTGAATTTCGGGAGCAGTACTTC
CASRDLAGEFREQYF
>TRBV7-2|-|-|TRBJ2-6
TGTGCCAGCAGCTTAAGGGGCAGCACCTCTGGGGCCAACGTCCTGACTTTC
CASSLRGSTSGANVLTF
>TRBV28|-|-|TRBJ2-7
TGTGCCAGCAGTGCACCGGGACAAGCTTACGAGCAGTACTTC
CASSAPGQAYEQYF
>TRBV6-6|-|few|TRBJ2-6
TGTGCCAGCAGTTACTCGGGTGGGGGGGCCAACGTCCTGACTTTC
CASSYSGGGANVLTF
>TRBV5-1|-|-|TRBJ1-1
TGCGCCAGCAGAGCCTTTATAGGGCCGAACACTGAAGCTTTCTTT
CASRAFIGPNTEAFF
>TRBV20-1|TRBD1|few|TRBJ1-2
TGCAGTGCCACCTACAGGGGCTATGGCTACACCTTC
CSATYRGYGYTF
>TRBV20-1|-|-|TRBJ2-3
TGCAGTGCGACCGGGACGGAATCTACTAGCACAGATACGCAGTATTTT
CSATGTESTSTDTQYF
>TRBV5-1|TRBD2|-|TRBJ2-2
TGCGCCAGCAGCTTGGAGCCCCCGGGACTAGCGTTAACCGGGGAGCTGTTTTTT
CASSLEPPGLALTGELFF
>TRBV27|-|-|TRBJ2-4
TGTGCCAGCAGTGCGATCAGGGAGTTGACCAAAAACATTCAGTACTTC
CASSAIRELTKNIQYF
>TRBV7-9|TRBD1|-|TRBJ2-1
TGTGCCAGCAGCGCGCTGACAGGGGCTCCTTACAATGAGCAGTTCTTC
CASSALTGAPYNEQFF
>TRBV2|-|-|TRBJ2-5
TGTGCCAGCACTCTTCTCCGGGGGCCGGGGGAGACCCAGTACTTC
CASTLLRGPGETQYF
>TRBV9|-|-|TRBJ1-2
TGTGCCAGCAGCGGGCAGGGAATGGGCTACACCTTC
CASSGQGMGYTF
>TRBV5-1|TRBD1|many|TRBJ2-7
TGCGCCAGCAGCCCCCGGGACAGCGCCTACGAGCAGTACTTC
CASSPRDSAYEQYF
>TRBV20-1|TRBD2|-|TRBJ2-3
TGCAGTGCTAGAGATTGGAGCGGGGGCTCCACAGATACGCAGTATTTT
CSARDWSGGSTDTQYF
>TRBV9|-|-|TRBJ2-1
TGTGCCAGCAGCGATACTAGCAATGAGCAGTTCTTC
CASSDTSNEQFF
>TRBV20-1|TRBD2|many|TRBJ2-3
TGCAGTGCTCGGACTAGCGGGTCCACAGATACGCAGTATTTT
CSARTSGSTDTQYF
>TRBV29-1|TRBD1|many|TRBJ2-1
TGCAGCGTTGAAGCGCCAACAGGGGCTTTCGGGTTCTTC
CSVEAPTGAFGFF
>TRBV5-5|TRBD2|-|TRBJ2-3
TGTGCCAGCACCTGGGGGGGACTCACAGATACGCAGTATTTT
CASTWGGLTDTQYF
>TRBV29-1|TRBD1|-|TRBJ1-2
TGCAGCGCAATAGGACAGGGGGCTCATGGCTACACCTTC
CSAIGQGAHGYTF
>TRBV29-1|-|few|TRBJ1-1
TGCAGCGTTGGGCAGCTGACTGAAGCTTTCTTT
CSVGQLTEAFF
>TRBV29-1|TRBD1|-|TRBJ1-1
TGCAGCGCCGGGACAGGGGAGGGGAACACTGAAGCTTTCTTT
CSAGTGEGNTEAFF
>TRBV9|-|few|TRBJ2-7
TGTGCCAGCAGCGTAGGAGCTGCGGGGACCTACGAGCAGTACTTC
CASSVGAAGTYEQYF
>TRBV6-2/TRBV6-3|TRBD2|-|TRBJ2-2
TGTGCCAGCAGCGCGGGACTAGCAATGGGGGAGCTGTTTTTT
CASSAGLAMGELFF
>TRBV12-3/TRBV12-4|TRBD1|-|TRBJ1-1
TGTGCCAGCAGTTTCGGTCAGGGGGCCACTGAAGCTTTCTTT
CASSFGQGATEAFF
>TRBV5-1|-|-|TRBJ2-2
TGCGCCAGCAGCTTGAAAGGCACCGGGGAGCTGTTTTTT
CASSLKGTGELFF
>TRBV6-2/TRBV6-3|-|-|TRBJ2-5
TGTGCCAGCACCCCTGGGGGTAAAACCCAGTACTTC
CASTPGGKTQYF
>TRBV5-1|-|few|TRBJ2-7
TGCGCCAGCAGCTTGAGTACAGGTGCCGACGAGCAGTACTTC
CASSLSTGADEQYF
>TRBV7-2|-|-|TRBJ1-1
TGTGCCAGCAGCTTTTTGGGCGGGGGAGCTTTCTTT
CASSFLGGGAFF
>TRBV10-3|TRBD2|few|TRBJ2-3
TGTGCCATCAGTGATGCCAGCGGGACCGCAGATACACAGTATTTT
CAISDASGTADTQYF
>TRBV5-1|-|-|TRBJ2-7
TGCGCCAGCAGCTTGGGATGGCAGGGGGCACGGAGCGGGAGCTCCTACGAGCAGTACTTC
CASSLGWQGARSGSSYEQYF
>TRBV4-1|-|-|TRBJ2-2
TGCGCCAGCAGCCAAGAATGGGGAGCCGGCACCGGGGAGCTGTTTTTT
CASSQEWGAGTGELFF
>TRBV6-2/TRBV6-3|TRBD2|few|TRBJ2-3
TGTGCCAGCAGTTATCTCGGTAGCGGGGAGGCAGATACGCAGTATTTT
CASSYLGSGEADTQYF
>TRBV6-4|TRBD1|few|TRBJ2-1
TGTGCCAGCAGTGACGGGACAGGGACCTACAATGAGCAGTTCTTC
CASSDGTGTYNEQFF
>TRBV4-3|-|-|TRBJ2-5
TGCGCCAGCAGCCAAGACAGGTTCGGGGGGCCCCAAGAGACCCAGTACTTC
CASSQDRFGGPQETQYF
>TRBV18|-|few|TRBJ2-7
TGTGCCAGCTCACCCCCAGGGCGGGCCGAGCAGTACTTC
CASSPPGRAEQYF
>TRBV11-2|TRBD1|-|TRBJ1-4
TGTGCCAGCAGCTTGAGTGGGAGGGGGCGAGGGGAAAAACTGTTTTTT
CASSLSGRGRGEKLFF
>TRBV29-1|TRBD1|-|TRBJ2-1
TGCAGCGTTGCACTACCACAGGGGCTGGGGCAGTTCTTC
CSVALPQGLGQFF
>TRBV2|-|-|TRBJ1-1
TGTGCCAGCAGCCCTGGGGGTATAAGGAGCACTGAAGCTTTCTTT
CASSPGGIRSTEAFF
>TRBV28|TRBD2|-|TRBJ2-5
TGTGCCAGCAGACCTAACCCGGGACTAGCGGGAGGATGGGAAGAGACCCAGTACTTC
CASRPNPGLAGGWEETQYF
>TRBV28|-|-|TRBJ2-3
TGTGCCAGCACTAGCGCAGACCACACAGATACGCAGTATTTT
CASTSADHTDTQYF
>TRBV11-2|-|-|TRBJ1-2
TGTGCCAGCAGCAAACGGGGGCTTTATTATGGCTACACCTTC
CASSKRGLYYGYTF
>TRBV28|TRBD2|few|TRBJ2-5
TGTGCCAGCAGCCTGGGACTAGCGGGGGGGTCCCAAGAGACCCAGTACTTC
CASSLGLAGGSQETQYF
>TRBV6-1|-|-|TRBJ1-3
TGTGCCAGCAGTGAAGGGAATGGCCGTTGGGACACCATATATTTT
CASSEGNGRWDTIYF
>TRBV9|-|many|TRBJ2-7
TGTGCCAGCAGCGTAGGACAGACCTACGAGCAGTACTTC
CASSVGQTYEQYF
>TRBV4-3|TRBD2|-|TRBJ2-1
TGCGCCAGCAGCCCACTATGGAGCGGGGGGGCGTTGGGCAATGAGCAGTTCTTC
CASSPLWSGGALGNEQFF
>TRBV24-1|-|-|TRBJ2-5
TGTGCCACCAGTGACAAAGACGGACAAGAGACCCAGTACTTC
CATSDKDGQETQYF
>TRBV7-9|-|-|TRBJ2-7
TGTGCCAGCACCTCCGGAGGTCCGATAGACGAGCAGTACTTC
CASTSGGPIDEQYF
>TRBV10-3|TRBD1|-|TRBJ1-4
TGTGCCATCAGTGAGTCGGGACAGGTCAATGAAAAACTGTTTTTT
CAISESGQVNEKLFF
>TRBV20-1|TRBD2|-|TRBJ2-2
TGCAGTGCTAGAGGACTAGCGGGAGGGCCCGGGGAGCTGTTTTTT
CSARGLAGGPGELFF
>TRBV28|-|-|TRBJ2-7
TGTGCCAGCAGTTTATATGGCAGAGTATACGAGCAGTACTTC
CASSLYGRVYEQYF
>TRBV20-1|TRBD2|-|TRBJ2-4
TGCAGTGCTAGAGAGGGACTAGCGGGCAAAAACATTCAGTACTTC
CSAREGLAGKNIQYF
>TRBV6-2/TRBV6-3|-|-|TRBJ2-1
TGTGCCAGCAGTTACTCAACAATTGGCAGGTATAATGAGCAGTTCTTC
CASSYSTIGRYNEQFF
>TRBV20-1|-|-|TRBJ2-1
TGCAGTGCAGAGAGGGCAATGGGGGTACAGAATGAGCAGTTCTTC
CSAERAMGVQNEQFF
>TRBV20-1|-|few|TRBJ1-3
TGCAGTGCTAGGGGGGCCACAATCCCAAACACCATATATTTT
CSARGATIPNTIYF
>TRBV14|TRBD1|few|TRBJ2-5
TGTGCCAGCAGCCTGCACCGGGACAGGGGGTACCAAGAGACCCAGTACTTC
CASSLHRDRGYQETQYF